The 32 T cell receptor beta chains listed next were all sequenced from one sample in a study of T cell responses to AZD1222 COVID-19 vaccine. Some clones are missing from TCRdb's copy, which holds only in-frame ones; the method was immunoSEQ multiplex PCR. The sample holds about 93,000 clones; over 70% are singletons and the top ten take around 15%. The material sequenced was peripheral blood, taken on day 0 of AZD1222 vaccination. The receptors derive from an adult in good health.

The J gene is TRBJ1-2, the V gene TRBV5-3; D is unclear. TRBV5-3 is identified as an open reading frame with a role that is uncertain. The CDR3 runs to 10 residues. Trimming cost V 0 bases and J 6 bases, with 0 bases left between them. The CDR3 DNA sequence: TGTGCCAGAAGCTTGGATGGCTACACCTTC. Protein product: CARSLDGYTF.

The chain has TRBV9 and TRBJ2-6, with D unclear. Germline CDR1 reads SGDLS; CDR2 reads YYNGEE. CDR3 length: 14 amino acids. Trimming took 6 bases from V and 0 from J, leaving 7 bases between them. The CDR3 loop reads CASTESSGANVLTF. For the CDR3, the DNA is TGTGCCAGCACGGAGAGCTCTGGGGCCAACGTCCTGACTTTC.

The gene calls are TRBV9 and TRBJ1-2; 9 nucleotides line up with TRBD1. Losses at the gene ends were 0 bases for V and 5 bases for J; bases not matched to a gene: 5. This CDR3 has 15 amino acids. Germline CDR1 reads SGDLS; CDR2 reads YYNGEE. The CDR3: CASSVAGTGTYGYTF. The CDR3 DNA reads as TGTGCCAGCAGCGTAGCGGGGACAGGGACTTATGGCTACACCTTC.

This clone was counted once. The chain has TRBV4-2 and TRBJ2-1, with 7 bases that match TRBD2. There are 15 residues in the CDR3. The germline V gene has CDR1 LGHNA and CDR2 YNFKEQ. J lost 6 bases, V lost 3 bases, and 8 bases had no gene match. CDR3 coding DNA: TGTGCCAGCAGCCAGCGGGTGGGAGGGCTCAATGAGCAGTTCTTC. Translating it yields CASSQRVGGLNEQFF.

This rearrangement joins TRBV11-3 to TRBJ1-1; D unresolved. Germline V gives CDR1 SGHNT, CDR2 YENEEA. The CDR3 contains 13 residues. V was trimmed by 5 bases and J by 1 base, leaving 8 bases between them. The CDR3 here is CASSQTANTEAFF. DNA of the CDR3: TGTGCCAGCAGCCAAACAGCGAACACTGAAGCTTTCTTT.

The chain recombines TRBV20-1 with TRBJ2-3, with D possibly being TRBD2 (6 bases). Trimming pared 3 bases from V and 2 bases from J, leaving 15 bases between. The germline gives CDR1 DFQATT, CDR2 SNEGSKA (reference sequence). The length of the CDR3 is 15 residues. The CDR3 DNA reads as TGCAGTGCTAGTGCCTACGGCGGGACCACAGATACGCAGTATTTT. Translating gives CSASAYGGTTDTQYF.

This chain joins TRBV5-1 and TRBJ2-7; TRBD1 matches 8 bases. There are 14 residues in the CDR3. V was clipped by 0 bases and J by 7 bases; unmatched bases: 6. The germline V gene encodes CDR1 SGHRS and CDR2 YFSETQ. The CDR3 protein is CASSLGAWDREQYF. CDR3 sequence (DNA): TGCGCCAGCAGCTTGGGCGCATGGGACAGGGAGCAGTACTTC.

The chain combines TRBV18 with TRBJ1-5; no clear D. The V gene lost 3 bases and the J gene lost 0 bases, with 15 bases spanning the gap. The CDR3 has 17 amino acids. The germline gives CDR1 KGHSH, CDR2 LQKENI. CDR3 loop: CASSPSANSDSNQPQHF. The CDR3 nucleotides are TGTGCCAGCTCACCCTCGGCCAACTCAGATAGCAATCAGCCCCAGCATTTT.

The chain has TRBV28 and TRBJ1-6, with 9 bases matching TRBD1. V shed 6 bases, J shed 9 bases, and the junction held 0 bases outside the gene matches. The CDR3 is 12 residues long. Germline CDR1 reads MDHEN; CDR2 reads SYDVKM. CDR3 residues: CASRTGGSPLHF. The CDR3 DNA is TGTGCCAGCAGGACAGGGGGTTCACCCCTCCACTTT.

This rearrangement joins TRBV7-9 to TRBJ2-7, with TRBD1 matching over 9 bases. Germline CDR1 and CDR2: SEHNR and FQNEAQ (reference sequence). This CDR3 region has 15 residues. The V gene end was trimmed by 3 bases and the J gene end by 3 bases; junction bases not matched to a gene: 6. CDR3 coding DNA: TGTGCCAGCAGCTTGGCACAGGGGGCCCTCTACGAGCAGTACTTC. It codes for CASSLAQGALYEQYF.

The chain links TRBV19 to TRBJ2-2, with a weak D call TRBD2 (6 bases). CDR1 and CDR2 from the germline V gene are LNHDA and SQIVND (reference sequence). The CDR3 has 16 residues. Trimming stripped 3 bases from V and 3 bases from J, with 14 bases between. CDR3 region: CASSMRETRDTGELFF. The CDR3 nucleotides read TGTGCCAGTAGTATGAGGGAGACTAGAGACACCGGGGAGCTGTTTTTT.

This sequence joins TRBV27 and TRBJ2-5; possible D gene TRBD2, 6 bases. Between the trimmed V and J ends, which lost 5 bases and 0 bases, there was a span of 19 bases. Germline loops: CDR1 MNHEY, CDR2 SMNVEV (reference sequence). This CDR3 contains 17 residues. CDR3: CASSGRTNLGYQETQYF. The CDR3 DNA reads as TGTGCCAGCAGTGGAAGGACTAACCTGGGGTACCAAGAGACCCAGTACTTC.

This clone was counted between two and nine times. The chain links TRBV6-4 to TRBJ2-1, with 12 bases matching TRBD2. V gave up 4 bases and J gave up 7 bases; unmatched junction bases: 2. Germline V CDR1 and CDR2: MRHNA, SNTAGT. This CDR3 spans 14 amino acids. The CDR3 sequence: CASSGTSGVNEQFF. DNA for the CDR3: TGTGCCAGCAGTGGGACTAGCGGGGTTAATGAGCAGTTCTTC.

This rearrangement joins TRBV7-2 to TRBJ2-7; weak D call: TRBD1 (5 bases). CDR3 length equals 14 residues. The germline V gene has CDR1 SGHTA and CDR2 FQGNSA. The V and J ends lost 3 bases and 0 bases respectively, with 9 bases between them. CDR3: CASSFPGNSYEQYF. The CDR3 nucleotides read TGTGCCAGCAGCTTCCCAGGGAACTCCTACGAGCAGTACTTC.

The genes are TRBV7-3 and TRBJ1-2; 7 bases are a match to TRBD1. The V gene end was trimmed by 2 bases and the J gene end by 8 bases; junction bases not matched to a gene: 5. Germline V gene lookup returns CDR1 SGHTA and CDR2 FQGTGA. The CDR3 is 13 residues long. The CDR3 DNA reads as TGTGCCAGCAGCTTAGGGTTGGGACAGGGCTACACCTTC. Translation gives CASSLGLGQGYTF.

This chain joins TRBV7-2 and TRBJ2-3; D possibly corresponds to TRBD2 (5 bases). Trimming removed 6 bases at V and 0 bases at J, with 10 bases between. CDR1 and CDR2 from the germline V gene are SGHTA and FQGNSA. This CDR3 region has 14 residues. In nucleotides, the CDR3 is TGTGCCAGCAGGTCTAGCTCTAGCACAGATACGCAGTATTTT. This sequence encodes CASRSSSSTDTQYF.

This clone was counted a few times. The gene calls are TRBV28 and TRBJ2-6; 8 bases fit TRBD1. The CDR3 length is 15 residues. Germline trimming cut 5 bases from V and 2 bases from J; bases unmatched to any gene: 2. From germline, CDR1 is MDHEN and CDR2 SYDVKM. The CDR3 loop reads CASSEGQAGANVLTF. The DNA of the CDR3 is TGTGCCAGCAGTGAGGGACAGGCTGGGGCCAACGTCCTGACTTTC.

This chain links TRBV2 with TRBJ1-1; TRBD1 might be the D (5 bases). With 7 bases removed from V and 1 base from J, the gap between germline ends came to 13 bases. The CDR3 is made up of 14 amino acids. Germline CDR1 reads SNHLY; CDR2 reads FYNNEI. In DNA, the CDR3 is TGTGCCAGCAATAAAAATAGGGGGAACACTGAAGCTTTCTTT. Amino acid sequence: CASNKNRGNTEAFF.

A remark on this clone: An end of the junction differs from the germline gene, which may be a read error. The J gene is TRBJ2-2, the V gene TRBV7-7; D not certain. The germline V gene encodes CDR1 SSHAT and CDR2 FNYEAQ (reference sequence). The CDR3 has 12 residues. The CDR3 region is CASSLNAGELFF. CDR3 nucleotide sequence: TGTGCTAGCAGCTTAAACGCTGGGGAGCTGTTTTTT.

This chain uses TRBV2 with TRBJ2-5; 12 bases match TRBD2. Per germline, CDR1 SNHLY and CDR2 FYNNEI. V was pared by 5 bases and J by 1 base, with 5 bases of the junction left unmatched. This CDR3 is 16 amino acids long. This CDR3 is CASSPRLAGVQETQYF. In DNA form, the CDR3 reads TGTGCCAGCAGTCCTCGACTAGCGGGGGTCCAAGAGACCCAGTACTTC. The entire variable domain, with the rest obtained from reference TRBV2 and TRBJ2-5, is as follows: EPEVTQTPSHQVTQMGQEVILRCVPISNHLYFYWYRQILGQKVEFLVSFYNNEISEKSEIFDDQFSVERPDGSNFTLKIRSTKLEDSAMYFCASSPRLAGVQETQYFGPGTRLLVL.

The J gene is TRBJ2-1, the V gene TRBV5-1; no clear D gene. Germline lookup yields CDR1 SGHRS and CDR2 YFSETQ. The CDR3 has 12 amino acids. V was cut by 4 bases and J by 10 bases, with 12 bases left in between. In DNA form, the CDR3 reads TGCGCCAGCAGCCTGGATCGGCGGGAGCAGTTCTTC. Translation: CASSLDRREQFF.

This clone has only one observation. The rearrangement joins TRBV7-9 to TRBJ2-7; TRBD2 aligns across 9 bases. The V segment lost 5 bases and the J segment 5 bases; nucleotides outside the gene matches: 7. The germline V gene has CDR1 SEHNR and CDR2 FQNEAQ (reference sequence). The CDR3 extends over 14 amino acids. CDR3 nucleotides: TGTGCCAGCAGCCCACGGACTAGCGCCCACGAGCAGTACTTC. Translated: CASSPRTSAHEQYF.

The chain has TRBV3-1 (or the pseudogene TRBV3-2) and TRBJ2-7, with TRBD2 identical over 7 bases. This CDR3 has 13 residues. Germline CDR1 and CDR2: LGHDT and YNNKEL (reference sequence). Trimming at V came to 3 bases and at J to 6 bases, leaving 5 bases not matched to a gene. In DNA, the CDR3 is TGTGCCAGCAGCCAGGCGGGAGTAGGCGAGCAGTACTTC. Protein sequence: CASSQAGVGEQYF.

The chain is built from TRBV18 and TRBJ2-3; D call uncertain. Trimming stripped 3 bases from V and 0 bases from J, with 7 bases between. CDR1 and CDR2 from the germline V gene are KGHSH and LQKENI. This CDR3 has 14 amino acids. The CDR3 sequence is CASSPGASTDTQYF. CDR3 in DNA: TGTGCCAGCTCACCTGGCGCAAGCACAGATACGCAGTATTTT.

This clone has a single count. This chain links TRBV18 with TRBJ2-7; D gene ambiguous. From germline, CDR1 is KGHSH and CDR2 LQKENI. V was cut by 4 bases and J by 6 bases, with 19 bases left in between. This CDR3 contains 15 residues. CDR3 residues: CASSQAPGLIGEQYF. The CDR3 DNA reads TGTGCCAGCTCACAAGCACCCGGCCTAATTGGCGAGCAGTACTTC.

This chain uses TRBV3-1 (or the pseudogene TRBV3-2) with TRBJ2-7; D not resolved. This CDR3 contains 14 residues. The ends were cut back, 0 bases at V and 2 bases at J, with 8 bases in the middle. Per germline, CDR1 LGHDT and CDR2 YNNKEL (reference sequence). The CDR3 DNA is TGTGCCAGCAGCCAAGATCAGTCCACCTACGAGCAGTACTTC. Encoded protein: CASSQDQSTYEQYF.

This chain joins TRBV6-5 and TRBJ2-1, with D unclear. Germline CDR1 and CDR2: MNHEY and SVGAGI. Trimming stripped 4 bases from V and 0 bases from J, with 10 bases between. This CDR3 has 15 residues. CDR3 in amino acids: CASSFTQSSYNEQFF. The CDR3 nucleotides read TGTGCCAGCAGTTTCACACAGAGCTCCTACAATGAGCAGTTCTTC.

V is TRBV10-3 and J is TRBJ2-2, with D possibly matching TRBD2 (7 bases). CDR1 is ENHRY and CDR2 is SYGVKD in the germline V gene. This CDR3 spans 15 amino acids. V gave up 4 bases and J gave up 1 base, with 10 bases separating them. CDR3: CAISGGGRNTGELFF. CDR3 in DNA: TGTGCCATCAGTGGCGGGGGCCGGAACACCGGGGAGCTGTTTTTT.

The rearrangement joins TRBV14 to TRBJ2-1; 8 bases align to TRBD2. Germline assignment: CDR1 SGHDN and CDR2 FVKESK. The CDR3 extends over 15 amino acids. V was clipped by 2 bases and J by 2 bases; unmatched bases: 2. Here the CDR3 DNA reads TGTGCCAGCAGCCAACGGGGGGGTACCTACAATGAGCAGTTCTTC. It is translated as CASSQRGGTYNEQFF.

This clone was observed once. The chain has TRBV4-1 and TRBJ2-7, with 11 bases aligning to TRBD2. Germline V gene data show CDR1 as MGHRA and CDR2 as YSYEKL. CDR3 length equals 15 residues. Trimming at V came to 1 base and at J to 5 bases, leaving 4 bases not matched to a gene. CDR3 nucleotide sequence: TGCGCCAGCAGCCAAGCAGAACTAGCGGGAGACGAGCAGTACTTC. Amino acid sequence: CASSQAELAGDEQYF.

The table lists this clone with a few counts. The CDR3 region has the DNA TGTGCCACCAGTGATTCCTCTAGCGGGAGTGGGACCGGGGAGCTGTTTTTT. Protein product: CATSDSSSGSGTGELFF. This chain connects TRBV24-1 to TRBJ2-2, with 10 bases fitting TRBD2. Germline CDR1 reads KGHDR; CDR2 reads SFDVKD. The trim removed 2 bases at V and 5 bases at J, leaving 7 bases unmatched. The CDR3 loop spans 17 amino acids.

The chain recombines TRBV19 with TRBJ1-6; D unresolved. Trimming stripped 7 bases from V and 9 bases from J, with 13 bases between. The CDR3 covers 13 residues. Looked up from germline, CDR1 is LNHDA and CDR2 is SQIVND (reference sequence). This CDR3 is CASNEDFASPLHF. DNA of the CDR3: TGTGCCAGTAACGAAGACTTTGCTTCACCCCTCCACTTT.